This is a list of T cell receptor beta chains from one sample in a study of blood T cells in healthy people across ages. Each CDR3 protein is one row after TCRdb ran MiXCR on the 5' RACE reads. The sample carries about a million distinct CDR3 sequences, 40% to 60% recorded once. The material sequenced was blood. The receptor source for this set is a man younger than 40 in good health. The CDR3 runs from the conserved cysteine through the conserved F or W. Each record gives: D gene, clone size, J gene, V gene, CDR3 DNA, CDR3 protein. The D gene is left open where the match is weak. Some rows have no size entry. The others give once, few or many, or a class for an expanded clone.

>TRBD2|.|TRBJ2-4|TRBV6-1
TGTGCCAGCAGCCGCACCAGGACTAGCGGGAGGACCTCAGCCAAAAACATTCAGTACTTC
CASSRTRTSGRTSAKNIQYF
>.|many|TRBJ2-3|TRBV29-1
TGCAGCGTTGTGAATACGGGGTTAGGGCACACAGATACGCAGTATTTT
CSVVNTGLGHTDTQYF
>.|.|TRBJ2-7|TRBV4-3
TGCGCCAGCAGCCCTAACCCCCCTTACGAGCAGTACTTC
CASSPNPPYEQYF
>TRBD1|.|TRBJ1-6|TRBV4-3
TGCGCCAGCAGCCATGGGACAGGGAAAGATTCACCCCTCCACTTT
CASSHGTGKDSPLHF
>TRBD2|many|TRBJ2-3|TRBV4-3
TGCGCCAGCAGCCAGTCCGGGACTAGCGGGGCAGATACGCAGTATTTT
CASSQSGTSGADTQYF
>.|.|TRBJ1-2|TRBV28
TGTGCCAGCAGTTTATACTCCGGAGAGGGGTGGGGCTACACCTTC
CASSLYSGEGWGYTF
>.|few|TRBJ1-2|TRBV6-1
TGTGCCAACTCTGGGGGCTATGGCTACACCTTC
CANSGGYGYTF
>TRBD2|.|TRBJ2-2|TRBV7-2
TGTGCCACCTTAATAGGGACTAGCCTTTTGTACGGGGAGCTGTTTTTT
CATLIGTSLLYGELFF
>TRBD2|.|TRBJ2-7|TRBV5-1
TGCGCCAGCAGCTTGTTGGCAGCGGGGCTTTCCTACGAGCAGTACTTC
CASSLLAAGLSYEQYF
>.|.|TRBJ2-7|TRBV25-1
TGTGCCAGCAGCGATCCAGGGGGGCCGTTCAACGAGCAGTACTTC
CASSDPGGPFNEQYF
>.|.|TRBJ2-7|TRBV19
TGTGCCAGTAGGACCGGGCCGACATCCTACGAGCAGTACTTC
CASRTGPTSYEQYF
>TRBD2|few|TRBJ2-7|TRBV29-1
TGCAGCGTTGAAGCTGCCGGGACTAACTCCTACGAGCAGTACTTC
CSVEAAGTNSYEQYF
>.|.|TRBJ2-1|TRBV3-1
TGTGCCAGCAGCCAACTCTTGGGCAATGAGCAGTTCTTC
CASSQLLGNEQFF
>.|.|TRBJ2-5|TRBV20-1
TGCAGTGCCCCCAAGGACGGCGGGGTCGTGACCCAGTACTTC
CSAPKDGGVVTQYF
>TRBD2|.|TRBJ2-5|TRBV10-3
TGTGCCATCAGTGAGCTAGCGGGGGTGAAGTCCCAAGAGACCCAGTACTTC
CAISELAGVKSQETQYF
>.|few|TRBJ1-6|TRBV6-1
TGTGCCAGCAGTGAAGCATTGGCGGAGAATTCACCCCTCCACTTT
CASSEALAENSPLHF
>.|few|TRBJ2-7|TRBV7-9
TGTGCCAGCAGCTTATCCGGGCAAACCTACGAGCAGTACTTC
CASSLSGQTYEQYF
>TRBD2|.|TRBJ2-5|TRBV28
TGTGCCAGCAGTCTAGCGGGGCCGTACCAAGAGACCCAGTACTTC
CASSLAGPYQETQYF
>.|many|TRBJ2-3|TRBV27
TGTGCCAGCAGTCTCGGACGAGCGACAGATACGCAGTATTTT
CASSLGRATDTQYF
>TRBD1|.|TRBJ2-4|TRBV27
TGTGCCAGCAGTCCCCGACAGGGGAGTTTGGTCAAAAACATTCAGTACTTC
CASSPRQGSLVKNIQYF
>.|.|TRBJ1-1|TRBV2
TGTGCCAGCAGTGTGATTGGGAAAGCTTTCTTT
CASSVIGKAFF
>.|.|TRBJ1-1|TRBV20-1
TGCAGTGTTTTCAGCGGTGAAGCTTTCTTT
CSVFSGEAFF
>.|.|TRBJ2-7|TRBV6-5
TGTGCCAGCGCGTGGATGAACGGGAAGAGCTCCTACGAGCAGTACTTC
CASAWMNGKSSYEQYF
>.|few|TRBJ2-6|TRBV9
TGTGCCAGCAGCGTAGCTAACTCGGGGGGGGCCAACGTCCTGACTTTC
CASSVANSGGANVLTF
>.|few|TRBJ1-1|TRBV7-9
TGTGCCAGCAGTTTCGTTGGGGCTCTAAACACTGAAGCTTTCTTT
CASSFVGALNTEAFF
>TRBD2|few|TRBJ2-7|TRBV25-1
TGTGCCAGCAGTGCCGTTGGGCTAGCGGGGGACAGAAATGAGCAGTACTTC
CASSAVGLAGDRNEQYF
>TRBD1|.|TRBJ2-7|TRBV20-1
TGCAGTGCTAGAGACCGGGACAGGGCTCCCTACGAGCAGTACTTC
CSARDRDRAPYEQYF
>.|.|TRBJ1-1|TRBV29-1
TGCAGCGTTTGGGTTACTGAAGCTTTCTTT
CSVWVTEAFF
>TRBD2|few|TRBJ2-1|TRBV4-1
TGCGCCAGCAGACCAATTAGCGGGGCTCGCAATGAGCAGTTCTTC
CASRPISGARNEQFF
>TRBD1|.|TRBJ2-3|TRBV12-3/TRBV12-4
TGTGCCAGCAGTTTAAGGACAGGGGAGGAGAATACGCAGTATTTT
CASSLRTGEENTQYF
>TRBD1|.|TRBJ2-7|TRBV6-2/TRBV6-3
TGTGCCAGCTTGAGCCGGGACAGTGTCTACAATGAGCAGTACTTC
CASLSRDSVYNEQYF